Shown below are 16 T cell receptor beta chains from a single sample sequenced in a study of blood T cell repertoires in COVID-19. The protocol was immunoSEQ multiplex PCR, while the TCRdb copy is restricted to in-frame clones and leaves out a portion. Among 20,000 to 25,000 clones listed, 70% to 90% were seen once. Specimen: peripheral blood. These receptors were obtained from a human donor in a cohort sampled during active COVID-19. The donor label of this sample is uncertain.

The chain has TRBV6-5 and TRBJ1-1; 7 bases fit TRBD1. This CDR3 is 14 amino acids long. V gave up 6 bases and J gave up 4 bases; unmatched junction bases: 8. Germline CDR1 and CDR2: MNHEY and SVGAGI. The CDR3 region is CASSSGQLSTEAFF. For the CDR3, the DNA is TGTGCCAGCAGCTCGGGACAGTTGAGCACTGAAGCTTTCTTT.

V usage is TRBV7-6 and J usage is TRBJ2-3; no reliable D call. V was shortened by 2 bases and J by 0 bases, with 12 bases between the two germline ends. The length of the CDR3 is 16 residues. Germline values: CDR1 SGHVS, CDR2 FNYEAQ. The DNA of the CDR3 is TGTGCCAGCAGCTTAACGACGGCTAGAAGCACAGATACGCAGTATTTT. Amino acid sequence: CASSLTTARSTDTQYF.

The rearrangement links TRBV5-1 to TRBJ1-2; D is unclear. The V gene lost 3 bases and the J gene lost 4 bases, with 25 bases spanning the gap. Germline-derived CDR1 and CDR2 are SGHRS and YFSETQ. This CDR3 spans 18 amino acids. The DNA for the CDR3 is TGCGCCAGCAGCTCGGGTGCAGTCGGTGCCCTAACAAGCTATGGCTACACCTTC. This gives the protein CASSSGAVGALTSYGYTF.

The CDR3 loop is CASSQDVRGVSTDTQYF. The CDR3 bases are TGTGCCAGCAGCCAAGATGTGCGGGGAGTCTCCACAGATACGCAGTATTTT. The V call is TRBV14, the J call TRBJ2-3; perhaps TRBD2 as D (6 bases). This CDR3 contains 17 residues. The ends were cut back, 0 bases at V and 2 bases at J, with 15 bases in the middle. From germline, CDR1 is SGHDN and CDR2 FVKESK.

The chain couples TRBV5-6 to TRBJ2-3, with 9 bases identical to TRBD1. CDR1 SGHDT and CDR2 YYEEEE come from the germline V gene. The V and J ends lost 4 bases and 3 bases, in that order; junction bases with no gene match: 6. The CDR3 sequence is 15 residues long. This chain's CDR3 is CASSKQGAGTDTQYF. The DNA for the CDR3 is TGTGCCAGCAGCAAACAGGGGGCTGGTACAGATACGCAGTATTTT. The whole variable domain, remainder taken from reference TRBV5-6 and TRBJ2-3, is DAGVTQSPTHLIKTRGQQVTLRCSPKSGHDTVSWYQQALGQGPQFIFQYYEEEERQRGNFPDRFSGHQFPNYSSELNVNALLLGDSALYLCASSKQGAGTDTQYFGPGTRLTVL.

The V call is TRBV9, the J call TRBJ2-1; D gene uncertain. Germline CDR1 SGDLS, CDR2 YYNGEE. V shed 2 bases and J shed 4 bases, with 16 bases lying between them. The CDR3 length is 16 residues. DNA for the CDR3: TGTGCCAGCAGCGTTGGCGTCCACTACGGTTACAATGAGCAGTTCTTC. Protein product: CASSVGVHYGYNEQFF.

The rearrangement joins TRBV2 to TRBJ2-2; D may be TRBD2 (5 bases). V was shortened by 0 bases and J by 3 bases, with 11 bases between the two germline ends. The germline V gene encodes CDR1 SNHLY and CDR2 FYNNEI. The CDR3 extends over 16 amino acids. CDR3 sequence (DNA): TGTGCCAGCAGTGAAGCGGAGGTTTACTACACCGGGGAGCTGTTTTTT. Its protein product is CASSEAEVYYTGELFF.

V gene TRBV23-1 combines with J gene TRBJ2-7; D is possibly TRBD1 (5 bases). TRBV23-1 is an ORF for which the function is uncertain. Trimming shortened V by 1 base and J by 0 bases, and 10 bases separated the two germline ends. The CDR3 is 15 residues long. The DNA for the CDR3 is TGCGCCAGCAGTCAATACGAAGGGGACTCCTACGAGCAGTACTTC. This sequence encodes CASSQYEGDSYEQYF.

This clone appeared a few times. The chain uses TRBV18 and TRBJ1-2; 7 positions match TRBD1. CDR3 length equals 12 residues. Looked up from germline, CDR1 is KGHSH and CDR2 is LQKENI. V dropped 6 bases and J dropped 6; count of bases not matched to a gene: 4. The CDR3 DNA sequence: TGTGCCAGCTCCGAAACAGGGGATGGCTACACCTTC. Its protein product is CASSETGDGYTF. Full variable domain (rest looked up from reference TRBV18 and TRBJ1-2): NAGVMQNPRHLVRRRGQEARLRCSPMKGHSHVYWYRQLPEEGLKFMVYLQKENIIDESGMPKERFSAEFPKEGPSILRIQQVVRGDSAAYFCASSETGDGYTFGSGTRLTVV.

This clone has just a few counts. The V gene is TRBV7-9, the J gene TRBJ2-7; possible D gene TRBD1, 6 bases. The V gene's germline CDR1 is SEHNR and CDR2 FQNEAQ (reference sequence). The CDR3 has 17 amino acids. The V gene lost 5 bases and the J gene lost 1 base, with 21 bases spanning the gap. The CDR3: CASSGHREGLRSYEQYF. Written as DNA, the CDR3 is TGTGCCAGCAGCGGACACAGGGAAGGGCTACGGTCCTACGAGCAGTACTTC.

This chain connects TRBV5-1 to TRBJ2-7, with TRBD1 matching over 9 bases. The CDR3 is 14 residues long. Germline V gives CDR1 SGHRS, CDR2 YFSETQ. The V and J ends lost 3 bases and 1 base, in that order; junction bases with no gene match: 2. CDR3 amino acids: CASSWGTGSYEQYF. For the CDR3, the DNA is TGCGCCAGCAGCTGGGGGACAGGGTCCTACGAGCAGTACTTC.

V is TRBV13 and J is TRBJ1-6, with D possibly matching TRBD1 (5 bases). The germline CDR1 and CDR2 sequences are PRHDT and FYEKMQ (reference sequence). The CDR3 covers 14 residues. V was shortened by 5 bases and J by 10 bases, with 15 bases between the two germline ends. CDR3 bases: TGTGCCAGCAGCAACCAGGGTGTAGGCTCACCCCTCCACTTT. Translating it yields CASSNQGVGSPLHF.

J is TRBJ1-1 and V is TRBV28; possibly TRBD1 for D (5 bases). Looked up from germline, CDR1 is MDHEN and CDR2 is SYDVKM. V shed 8 bases and J shed 1 base, with 14 bases lying between them. The CDR3 extends over 14 amino acids. The CDR3 region is CASPPGGENTEAFF. The CDR3 DNA reads TGTGCCAGCCCACCGGGGGGGGAGAACACTGAAGCTTTCTTT. The whole variable domain, filled in from reference TRBV28 and TRBJ1-1, reads DVKVTQSSRYLVKRTGEKVFLECVQDMDHENMFWYRQDPGLGLRLIYFSYDVKMKEKGDIPEGYSVSREKKERFSLILESASTNQTSMYLCASPPGGENTEAFFGQGTRLTVV.

This clone has only one observation. The chain uses TRBV7-8 and TRBJ2-7; tentative D call: TRBD1 (6 bases). Trimming pared 5 bases from V and 1 base from J, leaving 9 bases between. CDR1 is SGHVS and CDR2 is FQNEAQ in the germline V gene. This CDR3 region has 13 residues. CDR3 in amino acids: CASSRQVSYEQYF. CDR3 coding DNA: TGTGCCAGCAGCCGACAGGTATCCTACGAGCAGTACTTC.

The rearrangement links TRBV19 to TRBJ2-3; 14 positions agree with TRBD2. The CDR3 has 17 amino acids. The junction had 3 bases not matched to a gene; V was cut back by 3 bases and J by 1 base. Germline assignment: CDR1 LNHDA and CDR2 SQIVND (reference sequence). CDR3 in DNA: TGTGCCAGTAGTATGGGACTAGCGGGAGCCCGCACAGATACGCAGTATTTT. This codes for CASSMGLAGARTDTQYF. Full variable domain (remainder filled in from reference TRBV19 and TRBJ2-3): DGGITQSPKYLFRKEGQNVTLSCEQNLNHDAMYWYRQDPGQGLRLIYYSQIVNDFQKGDIAEGYSVSREKKESFPLTVTSAQKNPTAFYLCASSMGLAGARTDTQYFGPGTRLTVL.

The V and J genes are TRBV19 and TRBJ2-5; TRBD1 matches at 9 bases. Germline CDR1 LNHDA, CDR2 SQIVND (reference sequence). V was clipped by 4 bases and J by 7 bases; unmatched bases: 4. CDR3 size: 13 residues. The CDR3 nucleotides are TGTGCCAGTAGTAGTGGGACAGGGAGGACCCAGTACTTC. Its protein product is CASSSGTGRTQYF.